The T cell receptor (beta chain) described here comes from a study of somatic mutations in cytotoxic T cells in rheumatoid arthritis. Study at large: T-cell populations stained with V beta antibodies were in some cases flow-sorted at nearly 100% purity, including V beta1+ cells that were sequenced for TCRB.

Here immunoSEQ multiplex PCR was the method, and the copy in TCRdb shows in-frame clones only, minus some. The table shows approximately 7,000 clones, with 60% to 85% occurring only once. Germline V gives CDR1 MNHNS, CDR2 SASEGT. The CDR3 is 13 residues long. Trimming at V came to 6 bases and at J to 3 bases, leaving 4 bases not matched to a gene. Note on this clone: Its target is not known.

Whole-study findings and limits: Rheumatoid arthritis patients were compared with age-matched healthy controls, and their CD8+ T-cell clonality did not differ significantly. For patients with rheumatoid arthritis, CD8+ clonality went up with age, while healthy controls showed no such change.

This receptor was identified in an adult with rheumatoid arthritis. This chain joins TRBV6-1 and TRBJ2-7; TRBD1 matches 8 bases. The sample was CD8+ T cells sorted from blood. The CDR3 reads CASRGTGGYEQYF. In DNA form, the CDR3 reads TGTGCCAGCAGGGGAACAGGGGGCTACGAGCAGTACTTC.